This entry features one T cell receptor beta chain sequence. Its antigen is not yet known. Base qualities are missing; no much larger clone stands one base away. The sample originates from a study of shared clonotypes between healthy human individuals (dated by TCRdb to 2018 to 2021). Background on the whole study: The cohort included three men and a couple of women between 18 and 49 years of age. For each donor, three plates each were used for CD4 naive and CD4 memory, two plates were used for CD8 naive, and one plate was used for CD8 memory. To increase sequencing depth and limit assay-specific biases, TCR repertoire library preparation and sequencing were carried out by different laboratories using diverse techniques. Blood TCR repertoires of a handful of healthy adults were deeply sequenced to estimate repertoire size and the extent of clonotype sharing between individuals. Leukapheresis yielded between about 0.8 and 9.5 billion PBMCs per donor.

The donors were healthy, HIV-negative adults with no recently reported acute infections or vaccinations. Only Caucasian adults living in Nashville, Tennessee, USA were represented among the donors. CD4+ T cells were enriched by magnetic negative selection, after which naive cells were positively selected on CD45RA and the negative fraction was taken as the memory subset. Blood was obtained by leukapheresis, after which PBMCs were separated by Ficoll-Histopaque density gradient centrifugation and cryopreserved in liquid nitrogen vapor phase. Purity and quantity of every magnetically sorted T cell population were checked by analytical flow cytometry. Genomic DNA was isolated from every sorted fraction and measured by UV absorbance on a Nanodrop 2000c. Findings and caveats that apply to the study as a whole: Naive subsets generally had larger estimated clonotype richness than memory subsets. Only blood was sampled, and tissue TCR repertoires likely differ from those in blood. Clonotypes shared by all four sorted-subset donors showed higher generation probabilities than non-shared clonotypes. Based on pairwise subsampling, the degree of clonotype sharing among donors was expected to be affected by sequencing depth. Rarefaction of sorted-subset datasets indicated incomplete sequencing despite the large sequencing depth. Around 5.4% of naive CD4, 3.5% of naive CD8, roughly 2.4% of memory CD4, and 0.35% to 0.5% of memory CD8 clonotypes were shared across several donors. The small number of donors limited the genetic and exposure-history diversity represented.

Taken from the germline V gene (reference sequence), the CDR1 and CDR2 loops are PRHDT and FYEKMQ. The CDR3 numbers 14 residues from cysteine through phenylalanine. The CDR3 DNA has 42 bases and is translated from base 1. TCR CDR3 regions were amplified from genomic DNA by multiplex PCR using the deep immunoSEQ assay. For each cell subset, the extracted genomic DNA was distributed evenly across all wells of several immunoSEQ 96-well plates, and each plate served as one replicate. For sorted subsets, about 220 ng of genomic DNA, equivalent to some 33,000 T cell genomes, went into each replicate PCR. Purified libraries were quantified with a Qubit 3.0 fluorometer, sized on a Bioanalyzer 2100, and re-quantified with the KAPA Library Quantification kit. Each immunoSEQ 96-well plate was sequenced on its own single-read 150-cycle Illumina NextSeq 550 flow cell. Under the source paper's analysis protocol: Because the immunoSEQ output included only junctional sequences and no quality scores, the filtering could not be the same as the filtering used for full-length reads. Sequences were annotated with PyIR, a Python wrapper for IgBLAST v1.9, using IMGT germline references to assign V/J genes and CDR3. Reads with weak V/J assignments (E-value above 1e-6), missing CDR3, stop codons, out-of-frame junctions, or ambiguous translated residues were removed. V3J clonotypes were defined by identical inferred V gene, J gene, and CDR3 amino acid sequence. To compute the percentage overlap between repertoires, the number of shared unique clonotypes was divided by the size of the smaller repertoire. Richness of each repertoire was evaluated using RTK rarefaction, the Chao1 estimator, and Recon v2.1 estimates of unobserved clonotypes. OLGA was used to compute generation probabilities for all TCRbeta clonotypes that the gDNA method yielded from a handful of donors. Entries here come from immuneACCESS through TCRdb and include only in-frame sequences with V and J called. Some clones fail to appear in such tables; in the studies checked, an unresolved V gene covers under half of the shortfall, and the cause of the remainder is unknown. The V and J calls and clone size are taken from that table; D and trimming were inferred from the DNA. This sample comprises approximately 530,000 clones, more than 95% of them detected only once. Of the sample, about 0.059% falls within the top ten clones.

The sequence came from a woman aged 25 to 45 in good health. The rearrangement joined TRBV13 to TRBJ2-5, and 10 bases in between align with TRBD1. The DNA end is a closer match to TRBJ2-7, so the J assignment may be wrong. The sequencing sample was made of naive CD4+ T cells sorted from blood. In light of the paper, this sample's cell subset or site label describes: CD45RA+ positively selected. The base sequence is TGTGCCAGCAGCCAGGGACAGGGGTCCTACGAGCAGTACTTC. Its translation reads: CASSQGQGSYEQYF.